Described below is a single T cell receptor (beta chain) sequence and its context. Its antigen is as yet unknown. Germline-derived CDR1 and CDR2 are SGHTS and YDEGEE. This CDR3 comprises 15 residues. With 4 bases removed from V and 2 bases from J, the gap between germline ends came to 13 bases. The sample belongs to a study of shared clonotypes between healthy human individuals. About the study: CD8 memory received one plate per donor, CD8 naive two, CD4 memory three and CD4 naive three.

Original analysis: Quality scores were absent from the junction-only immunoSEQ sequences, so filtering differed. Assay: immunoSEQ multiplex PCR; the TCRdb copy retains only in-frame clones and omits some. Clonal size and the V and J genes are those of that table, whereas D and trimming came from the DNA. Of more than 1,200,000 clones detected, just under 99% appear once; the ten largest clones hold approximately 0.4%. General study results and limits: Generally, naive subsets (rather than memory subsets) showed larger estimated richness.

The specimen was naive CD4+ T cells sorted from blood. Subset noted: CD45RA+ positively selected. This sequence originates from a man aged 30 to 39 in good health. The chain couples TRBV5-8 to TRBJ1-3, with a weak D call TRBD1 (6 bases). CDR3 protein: CASSPRTEPGNTIYF. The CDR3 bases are TGTGCCAGCAGCCCAAGGACAGAGCCTGGAAACACCATATATTTT. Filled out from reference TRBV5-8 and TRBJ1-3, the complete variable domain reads EAGVTQSPTHLIKTRGQQATLRCSPISGHTSVYWYQQALGLGLQFLLWYDEGEERNRGNFPPRFSGRQFPNYSSELNVNALELEDSALYLCASSPRTEPGNTIYFGEGSWLTVV.